This TCR beta chain was documented in a study of T cell responses to AZD1222 COVID-19 vaccine (dated by TCRdb to about 2021). Turning to the overall study: AZD1222 recipients whose second dose came at about 4 weeks and those whose second dose came at about 12 weeks were combined into one group, since spike-specific TCR depth and breadth did not differ between the two schedules. Trial participants were enrolled into age subgroups of 18-55, 56-69 and 70-plus years, which contained around 140, 26 and 57 TCR-sequenced participants, respectively. A total of over 230 trial participants underwent TCR sequencing, of whom around 200 received two doses of AZD1222 and about 26 received two doses of the MenACWY control vaccine. Broader findings and caveats from the paper: Spike-specific TCR breadth and depth rose significantly after two AZD1222 doses compared with day 0 and with MenACWY recipients. In the small 56-69-year group, the increase in depth fell short of significance, most likely because of low power. Epitopes outside the regions mutated in the B.1.351 and B.1.1.7 variants were reportedly recognized by nearly half of the unique spike-specific TCRs. CD4 TCRs associated with the vaccine covered the entire spike protein, and the dominant responses were in regions 160-218 and 743-854. No day 14 peak-response samples were available, so repertoires were characterized only after the peak T cell response. Only a handful of AZD1222 recipients were SARS-CoV-2 seropositive at baseline, limiting conclusions about previously exposed vaccinees. Participants were mostly white British, with more females than males. The authors suggested clonal diversity may have been underestimated.

The CDR3 regions of human TCRbeta chains were analyzed by immunosequencing. In the original analysis: TCRs in the repertoires were compared against a reference library of SARS-CoV-2-specific TCRs that had been generated with the MIRA antigen-specificity platform. Breadth meant the fraction of unique TCRs that were SARS-CoV-2-associated, whereas depth meant the fraction of total T cells that were SARS-CoV-2-associated. Each spike-specific TCR was assigned to its reactive spike region and to a CD4 or CD8 class using the MIRA data. Log10-transformed breadth and depth values were compared by one-way ANOVA with Sidak's multiple comparisons tests. TCRdb holds this immuneACCESS table with in-frame rearrangements only. Some clones are missing; in checked studies, unresolved V genes explain under half, and the rest has no known cause. V and J calls and clone size are those listed in that table; D and trimming were worked out from the DNA. Here the sample has around 160,000 clones; about 93% occur a single time. The biggest ten clones account for less than 2% of the sample.

The time point label corresponds to: baseline before first vaccination. Vaccinee samples came from UK trials COV001 and COV002, including a single-blind randomized controlled phase 2/3 trial of AZD1222 (ChAdOx1 nCoV-19) in healthy adults. For TCRbeta chain sequencing, PBMC samples were collected from trial participants at day 0 and at day 28 after the second dose. The CDR3 has 15 amino acids, counting the end cysteine and phenylalanine. CDR3 DNA only is kept here, 45 bases in frame from base 1. CDR1 and CDR2 (SGHNT, YYREEE) derive from the germline V gene (reference sequence). The junction shows trimming of 5 bases on V and 6 bases on J, and the gene matches do not reach 10 bases of it. Points on this clone: The specificity of this receptor is unknown. No clone much larger than this one lies a single base away; base qualities are absent.

The source was peripheral blood, collected on day 0 of AZD1222 vaccination. The clonotype was recovered from an adult in good health. The chain couples TRBV5-4 to TRBJ2-1, and TRBD2 aligns with 8 junction nucleotides. Read as DNA, the sequence is TGTGCCAGCAGTCCTCCCGGGACTAGGGGCAATGAGCAGTTCTTC. Protein translation: CASSPPGTRGNEQFF. When the CDR3 is completed using the reference TRBV5-4 and TRBJ2-1 genes on either side, the full variable domain is ETGVTQSPTHLIKTRGQQVTLRCSSQSGHNTVSWYQQALGQGPQFIFQYYREEENGRGNFPPRFSGLQFPNYSSELNVNALELDDSALYLCASSPPGTRGNEQFFGPGTRLTVL.